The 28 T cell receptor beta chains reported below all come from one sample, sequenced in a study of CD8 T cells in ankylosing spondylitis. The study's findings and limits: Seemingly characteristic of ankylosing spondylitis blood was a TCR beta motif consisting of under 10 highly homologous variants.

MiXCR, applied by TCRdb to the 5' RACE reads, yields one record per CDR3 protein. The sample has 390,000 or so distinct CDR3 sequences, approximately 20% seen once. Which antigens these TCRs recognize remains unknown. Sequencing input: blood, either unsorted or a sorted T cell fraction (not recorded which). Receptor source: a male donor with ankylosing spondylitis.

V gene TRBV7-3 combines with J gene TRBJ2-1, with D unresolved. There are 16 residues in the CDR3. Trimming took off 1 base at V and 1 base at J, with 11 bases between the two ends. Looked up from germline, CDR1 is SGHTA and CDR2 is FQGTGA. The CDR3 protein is CASSLRGVRSYNEQFF. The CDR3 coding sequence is TGTGCCAGCAGCTTAAGGGGTGTAAGATCCTACAATGAGCAGTTCTTC.

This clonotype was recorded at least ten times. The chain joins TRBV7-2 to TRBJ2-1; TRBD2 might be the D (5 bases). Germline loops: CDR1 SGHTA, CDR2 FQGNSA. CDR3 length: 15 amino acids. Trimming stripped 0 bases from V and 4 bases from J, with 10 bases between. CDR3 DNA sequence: TGTGCCAGCAGCTTAGCGGCGGGCGTTTACAATGAGCAGTTCTTC. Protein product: CASSLAAGVYNEQFF.

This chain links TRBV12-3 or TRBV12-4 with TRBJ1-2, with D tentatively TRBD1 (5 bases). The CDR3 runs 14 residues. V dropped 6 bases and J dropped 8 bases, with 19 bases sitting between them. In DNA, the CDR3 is TGTGCCAGCAGCCGAGGGACGGACCTTAGAGGCTACACCTTC. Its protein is CASSRGTDLRGYTF.

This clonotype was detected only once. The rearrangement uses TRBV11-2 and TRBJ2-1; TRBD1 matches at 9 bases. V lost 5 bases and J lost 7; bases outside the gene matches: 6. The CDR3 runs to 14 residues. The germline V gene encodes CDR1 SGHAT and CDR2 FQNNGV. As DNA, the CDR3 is TGTGCCAGCAGCGAGAGGACAGGGGCGAATGAGCAGTTCTTC. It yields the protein CASSERTGANEQFF.

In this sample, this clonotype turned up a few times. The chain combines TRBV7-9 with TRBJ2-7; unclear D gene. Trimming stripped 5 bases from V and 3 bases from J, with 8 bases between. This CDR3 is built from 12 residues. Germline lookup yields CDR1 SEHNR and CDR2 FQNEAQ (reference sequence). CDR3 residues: CASSRASYEQYF. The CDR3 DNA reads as TGTGCCAGCAGCCGTGCGAGCTACGAGCAGTACTTC.

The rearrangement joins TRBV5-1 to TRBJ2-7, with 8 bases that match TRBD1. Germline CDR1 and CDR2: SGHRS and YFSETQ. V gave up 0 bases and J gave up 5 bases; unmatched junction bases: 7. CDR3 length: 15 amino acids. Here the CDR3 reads CASSLVGQGFNEQYF. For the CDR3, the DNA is TGCGCCAGCAGCTTGGTCGGACAGGGTTTCAACGAGCAGTACTTC.

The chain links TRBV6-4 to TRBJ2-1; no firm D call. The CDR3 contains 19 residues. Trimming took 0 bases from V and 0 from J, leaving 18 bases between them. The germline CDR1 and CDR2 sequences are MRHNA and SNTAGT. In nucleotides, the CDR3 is TGTGCCAGCAGTGACTCATCCTTCGACTGGCCGAGCTCCTACAATGAGCAGTTCTTC. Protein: CASSDSSFDWPSSYNEQFF.

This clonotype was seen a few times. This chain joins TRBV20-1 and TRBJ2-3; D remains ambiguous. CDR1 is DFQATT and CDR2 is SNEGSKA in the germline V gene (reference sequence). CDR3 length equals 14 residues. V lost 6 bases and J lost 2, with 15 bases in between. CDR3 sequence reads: CSAPPPTVTDTQYF. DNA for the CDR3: TGCAGTGCGCCACCACCAACGGTCACAGATACGCAGTATTTT.

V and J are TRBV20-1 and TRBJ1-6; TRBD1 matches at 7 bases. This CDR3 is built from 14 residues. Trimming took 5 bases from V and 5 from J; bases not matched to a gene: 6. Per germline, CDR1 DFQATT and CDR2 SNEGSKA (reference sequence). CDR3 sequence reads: CSAVLQGNNSPLHF. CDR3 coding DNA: TGCAGTGCTGTATTACAGGGGAATAATTCACCCCTCCACTTT.

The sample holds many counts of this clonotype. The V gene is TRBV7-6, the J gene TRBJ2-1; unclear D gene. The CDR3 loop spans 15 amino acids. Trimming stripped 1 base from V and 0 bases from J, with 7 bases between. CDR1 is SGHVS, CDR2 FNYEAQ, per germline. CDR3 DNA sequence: TGTGCCAGCAGCTTAGGAGGCCTCTCCTACAATGAGCAGTTCTTC. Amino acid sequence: CASSLGGLSYNEQFF.

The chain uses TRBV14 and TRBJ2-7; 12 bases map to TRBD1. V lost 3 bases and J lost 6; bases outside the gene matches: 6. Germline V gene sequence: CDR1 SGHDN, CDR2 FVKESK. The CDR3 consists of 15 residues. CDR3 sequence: CASSQLRDRGLEQYF. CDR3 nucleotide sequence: TGTGCCAGCAGCCAGCTCCGGGACAGGGGGCTCGAGCAGTACTTC. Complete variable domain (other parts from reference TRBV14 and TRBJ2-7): EAGVTQFPSHSVIEKGQTVTLRCDPISGHDNLYWYRRVMGKEIKFLLHFVKESKQDESGMPNNRFLAERTGGTYSTLKVQPAELEDSGVYFCASSQLRDRGLEQYFGPGTRLTVT.

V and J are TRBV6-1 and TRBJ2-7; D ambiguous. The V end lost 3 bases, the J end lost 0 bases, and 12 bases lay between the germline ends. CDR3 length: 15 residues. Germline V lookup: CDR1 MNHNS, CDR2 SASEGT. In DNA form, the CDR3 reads TGTGCCAGCAGTGACCCCTCCCTAGGCTCCTACGAGCAGTACTTC. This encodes CASSDPSLGSYEQYF.

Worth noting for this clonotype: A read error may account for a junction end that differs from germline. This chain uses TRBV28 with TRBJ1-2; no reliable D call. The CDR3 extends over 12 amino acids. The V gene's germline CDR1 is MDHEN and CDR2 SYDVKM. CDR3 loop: CASSLSQWAGFF. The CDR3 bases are TGTGCCAGCAGTTTAAGTCAATGGGCGGGTTTCTTC.

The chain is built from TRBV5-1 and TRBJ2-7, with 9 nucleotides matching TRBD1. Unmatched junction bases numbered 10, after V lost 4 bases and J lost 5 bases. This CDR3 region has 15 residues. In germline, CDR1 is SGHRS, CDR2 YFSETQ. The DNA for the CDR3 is TGCGCCAGCAGCACAGGACAGGGGACAATTGACGAGCAGTACTTC. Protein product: CASSTGQGTIDEQYF.

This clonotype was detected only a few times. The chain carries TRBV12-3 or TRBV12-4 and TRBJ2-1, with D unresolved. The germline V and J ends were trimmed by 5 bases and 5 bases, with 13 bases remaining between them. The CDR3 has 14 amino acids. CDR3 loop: CASSRNSRHNEQFF. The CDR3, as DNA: TGTGCCAGCAGTCGCAACAGCCGGCACAATGAGCAGTTCTTC.

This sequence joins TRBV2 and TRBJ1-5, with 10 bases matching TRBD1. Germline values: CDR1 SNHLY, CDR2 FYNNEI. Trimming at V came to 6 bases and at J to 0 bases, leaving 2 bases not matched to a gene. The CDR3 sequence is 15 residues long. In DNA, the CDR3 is TGTGCCAGCAGATGGACAGGGGGTAGCAATCAGCCCCAGCATTTT. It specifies CASRWTGGSNQPQHF.

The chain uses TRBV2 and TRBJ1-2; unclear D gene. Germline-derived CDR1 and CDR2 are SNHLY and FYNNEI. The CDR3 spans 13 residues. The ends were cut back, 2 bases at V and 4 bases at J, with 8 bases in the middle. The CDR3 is CASSETGIYGYTF. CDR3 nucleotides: TGTGCCAGCAGTGAAACGGGGATCTATGGCTACACCTTC. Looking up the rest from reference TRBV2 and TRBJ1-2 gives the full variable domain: EPEVTQTPSHQVTQMGQEVILRCVPISNHLYFYWYRQILGQKVEFLVSFYNNEISEKSEIFDDQFSVERPDGSNFTLKIRSTKLEDSAMYFCASSETGIYGYTFGSGTRLTVV.

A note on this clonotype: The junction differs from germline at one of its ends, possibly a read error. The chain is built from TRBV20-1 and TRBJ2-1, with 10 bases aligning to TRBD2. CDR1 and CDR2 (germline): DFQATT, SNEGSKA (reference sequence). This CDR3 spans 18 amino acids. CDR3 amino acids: CCARGQASGRPIYNEQFF. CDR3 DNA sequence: TGCTGTGCTAGGGGCCAGGCTAGCGGGAGACCCATCTACAATGAGCAGTTCTTC.

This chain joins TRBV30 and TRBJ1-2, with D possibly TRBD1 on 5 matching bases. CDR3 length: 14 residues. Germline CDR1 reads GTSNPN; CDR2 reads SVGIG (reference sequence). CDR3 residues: CVGVGEIRNYGYTF. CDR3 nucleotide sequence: TGTGTGGGGGTGGGCGAGATTCGTAACTATGGCTACACCTTC. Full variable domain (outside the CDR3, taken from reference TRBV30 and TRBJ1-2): SQTIHQWPATLVQPVGSPLSLECTVEGTSNPNLYWYRQAAGRGLQLLFYSVGIGQISSEVPQNLSASRPQDRQFILSSKKLLLSDSGFYLCVGVGEIRNYGYTFGSGTRLTVV.

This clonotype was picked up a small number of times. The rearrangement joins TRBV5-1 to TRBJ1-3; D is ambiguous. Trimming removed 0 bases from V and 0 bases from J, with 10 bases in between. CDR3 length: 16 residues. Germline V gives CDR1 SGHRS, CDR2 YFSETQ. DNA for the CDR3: TGCGCCAGCAGCTTGGAGTCGGGGAGCTCTGGAAACACCATATATTTT. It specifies CASSLESGSSGNTIYF.

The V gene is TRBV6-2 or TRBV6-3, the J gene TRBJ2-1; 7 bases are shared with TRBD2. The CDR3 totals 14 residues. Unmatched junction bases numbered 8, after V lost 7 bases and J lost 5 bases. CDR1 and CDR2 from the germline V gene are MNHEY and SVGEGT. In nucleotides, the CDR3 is TGTGCCAGCATGGTGGCGGGAGTGAACAATGAGCAGTTCTTC. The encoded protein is CASMVAGVNNEQFF.

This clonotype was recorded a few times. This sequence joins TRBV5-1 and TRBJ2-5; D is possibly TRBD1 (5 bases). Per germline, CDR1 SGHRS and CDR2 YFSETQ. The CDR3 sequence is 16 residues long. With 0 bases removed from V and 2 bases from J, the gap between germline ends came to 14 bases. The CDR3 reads CASSLGGHSVQETQYF. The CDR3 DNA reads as TGCGCCAGCAGCTTGGGAGGACACTCCGTACAAGAGACCCAGTACTTC.

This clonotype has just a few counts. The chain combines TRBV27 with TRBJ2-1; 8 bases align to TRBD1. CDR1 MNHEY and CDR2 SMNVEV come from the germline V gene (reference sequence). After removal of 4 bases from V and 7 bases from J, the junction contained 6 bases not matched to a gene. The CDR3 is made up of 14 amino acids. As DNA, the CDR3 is TGTGCCAGCAGTTCACGGACAGGGTTTAATGAGCAGTTCTTC. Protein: CASSSRTGFNEQFF.

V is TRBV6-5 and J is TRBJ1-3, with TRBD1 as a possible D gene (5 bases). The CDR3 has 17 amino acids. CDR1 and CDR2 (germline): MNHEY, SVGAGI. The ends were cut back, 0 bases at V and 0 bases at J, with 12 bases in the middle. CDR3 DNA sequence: TGTGCCAGCAGTTACTCAGTGGGGCACCTCTCTGGAAACACCATATATTTT. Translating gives CASSYSVGHLSGNTIYF.

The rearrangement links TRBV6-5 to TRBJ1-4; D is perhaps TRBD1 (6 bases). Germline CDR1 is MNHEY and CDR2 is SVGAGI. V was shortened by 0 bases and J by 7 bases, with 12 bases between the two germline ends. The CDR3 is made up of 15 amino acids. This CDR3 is CASSYSGGGSEKLFF. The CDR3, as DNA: TGTGCCAGCAGTTACTCTGGGGGCGGGAGTGAAAAACTGTTTTTT.

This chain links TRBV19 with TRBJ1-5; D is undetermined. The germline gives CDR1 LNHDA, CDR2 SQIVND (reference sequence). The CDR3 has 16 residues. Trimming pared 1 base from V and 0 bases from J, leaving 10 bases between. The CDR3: CASSIVGKLSNQPQHF. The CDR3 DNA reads TGTGCCAGTAGTATAGTCGGAAAACTTAGCAATCAGCCCCAGCATTTT.

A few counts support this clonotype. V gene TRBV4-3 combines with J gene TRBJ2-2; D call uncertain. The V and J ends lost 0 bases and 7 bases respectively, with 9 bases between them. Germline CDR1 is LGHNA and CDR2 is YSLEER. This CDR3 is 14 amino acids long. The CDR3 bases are TGCGCCAGCAGCCAAGATCGGATTGGCGGGGAGCTGTTTTTT. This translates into CASSQDRIGGELFF.

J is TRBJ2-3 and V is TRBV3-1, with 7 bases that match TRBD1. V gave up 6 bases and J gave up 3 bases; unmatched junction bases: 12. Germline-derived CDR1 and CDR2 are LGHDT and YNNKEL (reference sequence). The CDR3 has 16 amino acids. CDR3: CASSRTTGKRTDTQYF. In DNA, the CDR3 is TGTGCCAGCAGTCGGACGACAGGGAAGAGAACAGATACGCAGTATTTT.